The source of this TCR beta chain is a study of blood T cells in healthy people across ages. This clonotype was seen more than once but under ten times. Its antigen remains unidentified. Overall study results and limits: The study lacked donor CMV status, which possibly confounded expanded clonotype changes. Both naive CD4+ cell counts and diversity were greater in long-lived donors than in aged donors.

The V segment lost 2 bases and the J segment 1 base; nucleotides outside the gene matches: 5. The CDR3 runs 15 residues. Germline V gene sequence: CDR1 SGDLS, CDR2 YYNGEE. Total RNA extracted from each sample amounted to at least 5.5 micrograms. Through a sample-barcoded 5' primer and a J-beta primer mix, a second PCR was run for 7 to 11 cycles. Through a template-switch adaptor with 12 random nucleotides, each cDNA molecule received a tag. TCRdb itself ran the 5' RACE reads through MiXCR, one entry per CDR3 protein. The profile shows hundreds of thousands of distinct CDR3 sequences, approximately 50% of them singletons.

The chain is built from TRBV9 and TRBJ2-5, with TRBD1 identical over 7 bases. The sequence was obtained from a woman aged 55-70 years in good health. Material for sequencing was blood. The CDR3 coding sequence is TGTGCCAGCAGCGTGACACAGGGGCTCCAAGAGACCCAGTACTTC. Translated: CASSVTQGLQETQYF.